Listed here are 10 T cell receptor beta chains from one sample, sequenced in a study of a mutant IDH1 vaccine in newly diagnosed glioma. The table came from immunoSEQ multiplex PCR; TCRdb's copy has only in-frame clones and leaves some out. The table shows fewer than 90,000 clones, with roughly 83% occurring only once. These receptors have no identified antigens. Sample time point: week 35, safety follow-up. Topical imiquimod was applied with each vaccine dose, which held 300 ug of mutant IDH1 20-mer peptide. The input for sequencing was PBMCs, taken from a glioma patient whose treatment included an IDH1 peptide vaccine. Source of these receptors: a man between 18 and 29 years old with glioma.

The gene calls are TRBV10-3 and TRBJ1-1; 8 bases match TRBD1. Germline CDR1 is ENHRY and CDR2 is SYGVKD. The V gene end was trimmed by 6 bases and the J gene end by 3 bases; junction bases not matched to a gene: 21. The CDR3 loop spans 19 amino acids. The DNA for the CDR3 is TGTGCCATCAGGGACAGGGCCCACACTCCACAAGGCCGGGACACTGAAGCTTTCTTT. This gives the protein CAIRDRAHTPQGRDTEAFF.

This sequence joins TRBV30 and TRBJ2-1, with 9 bases identical to TRBD2. Germline V gene data show CDR1 as GTSNPN and CDR2 as SVGIG (reference sequence). CDR3 length equals 14 residues. J was trimmed by 6 bases and V by 3 bases; bases with no gene match: 6. In DNA form, the CDR3 reads TGTGCCTGGAGGGGGCTAGCGGGGAGCAATGAGCAGTTCTTC. Translated, it gives CAWRGLAGSNEQFF. The full variable domain, its missing parts supplied by reference TRBV30 and TRBJ2-1, is SQTIHQWPATLVQPVGSPLSLECTVEGTSNPNLYWYRQAAGRGLQLLFYSVGIGQISSEVPQNLSASRPQDRQFILSSKKLLLSDSGFYLCAWRGLAGSNEQFFGPGTRLTVL.

For this clone: Other DNA sequences from this sample encode an identical CDR3 as well. The rearrangement links TRBV14 to TRBJ1-1, with 12 bases that match TRBD1. Germline trimming cut 0 bases from V and 4 bases from J; bases unmatched to any gene: 3. CDR1 is SGHDN, CDR2 FVKESK, per germline. The CDR3 loop spans 16 amino acids. This CDR3 reads CASSQEGQGASTEAFF. As DNA, the CDR3 is TGTGCCAGCAGCCAAGAGGGACAGGGGGCGAGCACTGAAGCTTTCTTT.

This chain connects TRBV18 to TRBJ1-4; 8 bases line up with TRBD1. The CDR3 totals 15 residues. V gave up 2 bases and J gave up 3 bases; unmatched junction bases: 2. Germline V gene data show CDR1 as KGHSH and CDR2 as LQKENI. CDR3 nucleotides: TGTGCCAGCTCACCAGACAGGGGACCTAATGAAAAACTGTTTTTT. Amino acids: CASSPDRGPNEKLFF.

CDR3 in amino acids: CASSLKVGGPLLYNEQFF. In nucleotides, the CDR3 is TGCGCCAGCAGCTTGAAGGTGGGGGGGCCCCTTCTTTACAATGAGCAGTTCTTC. This rearrangement joins TRBV5-1 to TRBJ2-1, with a possible D match to TRBD2 (7 bases). The V end was cut by 1 base, the J end by 4 bases, with 21 bases between. From germline, CDR1 is SGHRS and CDR2 YFSETQ. The CDR3 covers 18 residues.

V usage is TRBV30 and J usage is TRBJ2-1, with 12 bases aligning to TRBD2. Unmatched junction bases numbered 10, after V lost 0 bases and J lost 4 bases. CDR3 length equals 18 residues. Germline CDR1 GTSNPN, CDR2 SVGIG (reference sequence). As DNA, the CDR3 is TGTGCCTGGAGTGTTGGCAGGACTAGCGGGGCTTTTTACAATGAGCAGTTCTTC. This sequence encodes CAWSVGRTSGAFYNEQFF.

This clone occurred a few times. The chain recombines TRBV5-1 with TRBJ2-2; D is undetermined. CDR1 is SGHRS, CDR2 YFSETQ, per germline. V gave up 4 bases and J gave up 0 bases, with 10 bases separating them. There are 15 residues in the CDR3. The CDR3 is CASSITTTNTGELFF. The CDR3, as DNA: TGCGCCAGCAGCATAACCACGACGAACACCGGGGAGCTGTTTTTT.

V usage is TRBV7-2 and J usage is TRBJ1-4; D remains ambiguous. The CDR3 is 17 residues long. CDR1 SGHTA and CDR2 FQGNSA come from the germline V gene. Trimming stripped 1 base from V and 0 bases from J, with 12 bases between. The CDR3 is CASSLGGVGATNEKLFF. In DNA form, the CDR3 reads TGTGCCAGCAGCTTAGGGGGAGTTGGGGCAACTAATGAAAAACTGTTTTTT. The full variable domain, with the rest looked up from reference TRBV7-2 and TRBJ1-4, is GAGVSQSPSNKVTEKGKDVELRCDPISGHTALYWYRQSLGQGLEFLIYFQGNSAPDKSGLPSDRFSAERTGGSVSTLTIQRTQQEDSAVYLCASSLGGVGATNEKLFFGSGTQLSVL.

The chain couples TRBV5-3 to TRBJ2-5; the match to TRBD1 covers 9 bases. TRBV5-3 is labeled an ORF, and its function is uncertain. CDR3 length: 15 amino acids. The J segment lost 5 bases and the V segment lost 3 bases, leaving 8 bases of the junction unmatched. Here the CDR3 reads CARSWGDRDFETQYF. CDR3 coding DNA: TGTGCCAGAAGCTGGGGGGACAGGGACTTTGAGACCCAGTACTTC.

Remarks on this clone: Its ends do not fully match the called genes, so a read error is possible. The chain has TRBV29-1 and TRBJ1-1, with 8 bases lining up with TRBD1. There are 14 residues in the CDR3. Looked up from germline, CDR1 is SQVTM and CDR2 is ANQGSEA. The CDR3 DNA is TGCAGCGCCTACTACAGGGGGAAAATGACTGAAGTTTTCTTT. It is translated as CSAYYRGKMTEVFF.